Presented here are 14 T cell receptor beta chains from one specimen sequenced in a study of shared clonotypes between healthy human individuals. The protocol was immunoSEQ multiplex PCR, while the TCRdb copy is restricted to in-frame clones and leaves out a portion. The sample has some 790,000 clones, roughly two thirds seen once. Material: memory CD4+ T cells sorted from blood. Sample subset: CD45RA-negative fraction. These receptors were collected from a woman aged 30 to 39 in good health.

This clone has a count of ten or more. The chain recombines TRBV5-4 with TRBJ2-2; 7 bases fit TRBD2. Germline-derived CDR1 and CDR2 are SGHNT and YYREEE (reference sequence). The CDR3 totals 14 residues. The ends lost 4 bases at V and 4 bases at J; junction bases unmatched: 4. The CDR3 coding sequence is TGTGCCAGCAGCCGGGAGCGGGGCACCGGGGAGCTGTTTTTT. Translating gives CASSRERGTGELFF.

The rearrangement links TRBV7-9 to TRBJ2-3; D unresolved. Germline values: CDR1 SEHNR, CDR2 FQNEAQ (reference sequence). The CDR3 has 14 amino acids. The V gene lost 2 bases and the J gene lost 2 bases, with 8 bases spanning the gap. DNA of the CDR3: TGTGCCAGCAGCTTAACGCTACCCACAGATACGCAGTATTTT. Protein sequence: CASSLTLPTDTQYF.

The CDR3 nucleotides are TGCGCCAGCAGTGAGTCTGTAAGCGGCAGCACAGATACGCAGTATTTT. It encodes CASSESVSGSTDTQYF. V is TRBV10-2 and J is TRBJ2-3, with a tentative D call TRBD2 (5 bases). The CDR3 contains 16 residues. V shed 0 bases and J shed 0 bases, with 10 bases lying between them. Germline CDR1 reads WSHSY; CDR2 reads SAAADI.

The rearrangement uses TRBV30 and TRBJ1-3, with D maybe TRBD1 (5 bases). This CDR3 comprises 15 residues. Germline loops: CDR1 GTSNPN, CDR2 SVGIG (reference sequence). V was pared by 5 bases and J by 0 bases, with 14 bases between. CDR3 amino acids: CAWQVGGVSGNTIYF. The CDR3 region has the DNA TGTGCCTGGCAGGTCGGGGGGGTCTCTGGAAACACCATATATTTT.

The chain recombines TRBV7-9 with TRBJ2-1, with D perhaps matching TRBD2 (5 bases). Trimming cost V 5 bases and J 15 bases, with 17 bases left between them. The V gene's germline CDR1 is SEHNR and CDR2 FQNEAQ (reference sequence). This CDR3 has 12 amino acids. CDR3 coding DNA: TGTGCCAGCAGCCCAAGGACTGAAGGGCCGTTCTTC. Translated, it gives CASSPRTEGPFF.

This chain connects TRBV7-9 to TRBJ2-7; TRBD1 matches at 10 bases. Per the germline V gene, CDR1 is SEHNR and CDR2 is FQNEAQ (reference sequence). The CDR3 extends over 15 amino acids. V lost 5 bases, J lost 2 bases, and 6 bases stayed unmatched. CDR3 bases: TGTGCCAGCAGCGCGGCCGGGACAGGGGCCTACGAGCAGTACTTC. Translation: CASSAAGTGAYEQYF.

There are many counts of this clone. This rearrangement joins TRBV4-2 to TRBJ2-7; no reliable D call. CDR1 is LGHNA, CDR2 YNFKEQ, per germline. V lost 0 bases and J lost 0, with 12 bases in between. This CDR3 is built from 16 residues. The CDR3 region has the DNA TGTGCCAGCAGCCAAGATCTGGGGAAGGGCTCCTACGAGCAGTACTTC. This encodes CASSQDLGKGSYEQYF.

The chain joins TRBV7-9 to TRBJ2-1, with 11 bases lining up with TRBD2. CDR3 length: 17 amino acids. CDR1 and CDR2 (germline): SEHNR, FQNEAQ (reference sequence). Trimming removed 5 bases from V and 9 bases from J; junction bases left unmatched: 15. The CDR3 DNA is TGTGCCAGCAGCCCACAGAGGGTGGGACTAGCGGTTAGTGAGCAGTTCTTC. This gives the protein CASSPQRVGLAVSEQFF. The entire variable domain, with the rest obtained from reference TRBV7-9 and TRBJ2-1, is as follows: DTGVSQNPRHKITKRGQNVTFRCDPISEHNRLYWYRQTLGQGPEFLTYFQNEAQLEKSRLLSDRFSAERPKGSFSTLEIQRTEQGDSAMYLCASSPQRVGLAVSEQFFGPGTRLTVL.

The rearrangement joins TRBV25-1 to TRBJ2-5; TRBD1 matches at 7 bases. The J call could be wrong; TRBJ2-7 is a better fit for the DNA end. CDR3 length: 16 residues. Germline V lookup: CDR1 MGHDK, CDR2 SYGVNS. The DNA for the CDR3 is TGTGCCAGCAGTGAATCGCCAAGGACAGGAAGATACGAGCAGTACTTC. Translation gives CASSESPRTGRYEQYF.

The CDR3 is CASSVADRAGYGYTF. The DNA of the CDR3 is TGTGCCAGCAGCGTGGCGGACAGGGCAGGCTATGGCTACACCTTC. The V call is TRBV9, the J call TRBJ1-2, with 8 bases fitting TRBD1. The CDR3 runs to 15 residues. V lost 2 bases to trimming and J lost 4 bases; unmatched junction nucleotides: 7. Germline CDR1 is SGDLS and CDR2 is YYNGEE. Filled out from reference TRBV9 and TRBJ1-2, the complete variable domain reads DSGVTQTPKHLITATGQRVTLRCSPRSGDLSVYWYQQSLDQGLQFLIQYYNGEERAKGNILERFSAQQFPDLHSELNLSSLELGDSALYFCASSVADRAGYGYTFGSGTRLTVV.

The chain recombines TRBV27 with TRBJ2-5; TRBD2 matches at 10 bases. Germline CDR1 reads MNHEY; CDR2 reads SMNVEV (reference sequence). The CDR3 runs to 15 residues. V lost 2 bases, J lost 4 bases, and 4 bases stayed unmatched. CDR3 amino acids: CASSLGLAVLETQYF. As DNA, the CDR3 is TGTGCCAGCAGTTTAGGACTAGCGGTATTAGAGACCCAGTACTTC.

This clone occurred a few times. The J gene is TRBJ2-7, the V gene TRBV28; possible D gene TRBD1, 6 bases. The V end lost 6 bases, the J end lost 3 bases, and 9 bases lay between the germline ends. The CDR3 is 12 amino acids. Germline loops: CDR1 MDHEN, CDR2 SYDVKM. The chain's CDR3 is CASRDRNYEQYF. For the CDR3, the DNA is TGTGCCAGCAGGGACAGAAACTACGAGCAGTACTTC.

CDR3 nucleotides: TGCGCCAGCAGCCTAGTAGGGTTCGGTGACGAGCAGTACTTC. Encoded protein: CASSLVGFGDEQYF. The chain couples TRBV4-1 to TRBJ2-7; no firm D call. V was shortened by 4 bases and J by 5 bases, with 15 bases between the two germline ends. The CDR3 consists of 14 residues. CDR1 MGHRA and CDR2 YSYEKL come from the germline V gene.

The chain joins TRBV30 to TRBJ1-6; D remains ambiguous. CDR1 is GTSNPN and CDR2 is SVGIG in the germline V gene (reference sequence). The CDR3 runs to 12 residues. V lost 0 bases, J lost 10 bases, and 7 bases lay in between. For the CDR3, the DNA is TGTGCCTGGAGTGTACCTGGGTCACCCCTCCACTTT. Translating gives CAWSVPGSPLHF.